This is a list of T cell receptor beta chains from one sample in a study of T cells after posttransplantation cyclophosphamide. Clones were read by immunoSEQ multiplex PCR, and TCRdb kept only the in-frame ones, dropping some. Among about 32,000 clones listed, approximately 90% were seen once. The sequenced sample was PBMCs. These receptors were obtained from a woman aged 40 to 50 with a blood cancer, CMV-positive, and with a related stem cell donor. Both conserved end residues are part of each CDR3. The D gene is left open where the match is weak. A clone size is listed for some rows: how often the clone was seen (once, few, many), or a class if it is expanded.

clone_size: -; j_call: TRBJ1-5; v_call: TRBV5-6; d_call: TRBD1; cdr3_nt: TGTGCCAGCAGCTTGGGGACAGGGGGTTTACAGCCCCAGCATTTT; cdr3_aa: CASSLGTGGLQPQHF
clone_size: -; j_call: TRBJ1-2; v_call: TRBV11-2; d_call: TRBD1; cdr3_nt: TGTGCCAGCAGCCCAAAGACAGGGGGTGGCTATGGCTACACCTTC; cdr3_aa: CASSPKTGGGYGYTF
clone_size: -; j_call: TRBJ1-5; v_call: TRBV19; d_call: -; cdr3_nt: TGTGCCAGTAGTATCGCGGCCTTTGGCGGGCAGCCCCAGCATTTT; cdr3_aa: CASSIAAFGGQPQHF
clone_size: -; j_call: TRBJ2-3; v_call: TRBV5-1; d_call: -; cdr3_nt: TGCGCCAGCAGCTTAGAAACTAGCACAGATACGCAGTATTTT; cdr3_aa: CASSLETSTDTQYF
clone_size: -; j_call: TRBJ1-5; v_call: TRBV5-5; d_call: -; cdr3_nt: TGTGCCAGCAGCTTGGACGGTGGGGGCGGTCAGCCCCAGCATTTT; cdr3_aa: CASSLDGGGGQPQHF
clone_size: -; j_call: TRBJ2-7; v_call: TRBV7-2; d_call: TRBD1; cdr3_nt: TGTGCCAGCAGCTTAGTGGCACAGGGGTACGAGCAGTACTTC; cdr3_aa: CASSLVAQGYEQYF
clone_size: -; j_call: TRBJ1-5; v_call: TRBV27; d_call: TRBD1; cdr3_nt: TGTGCCAGCAGTCCCGGGACAGGGGGAAATCAGCCCCAGCATTTT; cdr3_aa: CASSPGTGGNQPQHF
clone_size: -; j_call: TRBJ2-7; v_call: TRBV5-1; d_call: -; cdr3_nt: TGCGCCAGCAGCCAAAAGAGGGTCGGCGGAAGCTCCTACGAGCAGTACTTC; cdr3_aa: CASSQKRVGGSSYEQYF
clone_size: -; j_call: TRBJ1-6; v_call: TRBV6-5; d_call: -; cdr3_nt: TGTGCCAGCAGTTATCAGGGGACATATTCACCCCTCCACTTT; cdr3_aa: CASSYQGTYSPLHF
clone_size: once; j_call: TRBJ2-7; v_call: TRBV13; d_call: -; cdr3_nt: TGTGCCAGCAGCTTTCAGGGTGTCCCCTACGAGCAGTACTTC; cdr3_aa: CASSFQGVPYEQYF
clone_size: -; j_call: TRBJ2-5; v_call: TRBV11-2; d_call: TRBD1; cdr3_nt: TGTGCCAGCAGCACTACAGGGGGTTGGGTACAAGAGACCCAGTACTTC; cdr3_aa: CASSTTGGWVQETQYF
clone_size: -; j_call: TRBJ1-4; v_call: TRBV5-1; d_call: -; cdr3_nt: TGCGCCAGCAGCCTCAATAGCGGGGGCATTAATGAAAAACTGTTTTTT; cdr3_aa: CASSLNSGGINEKLFF
clone_size: -; j_call: TRBJ2-7; v_call: TRBV7-3; d_call: -; cdr3_nt: TGTGCCAGCAGTGCGGGGTTTGAATACGAGCAGTACTTC; cdr3_aa: CASSAGFEYEQYF
clone_size: -; j_call: TRBJ1-2; v_call: TRBV2; d_call: TRBD1; cdr3_nt: TGCGCCAGCAGGATACGACAGGGAGGCTATGGCTACACCTTC; cdr3_aa: CASRIRQGGYGYTF
clone_size: -; j_call: TRBJ1-5; v_call: TRBV2; d_call: TRBD1; cdr3_nt: TGTGCCAGCAGTGGGGGACAGGGGGCACGTCAGCCCCAGCATTTT; cdr3_aa: CASSGGQGARQPQHF
clone_size: -; j_call: TRBJ2-7; v_call: TRBV5-1; d_call: -; cdr3_nt: TGCGCCAGCGGACCGGACAAGGTCTACGAGCAGTACTTC; cdr3_aa: CASGPDKVYEQYF
clone_size: -; j_call: TRBJ1-5; v_call: TRBV19; d_call: TRBD1; cdr3_nt: TGTGCCAGTAGCGATGGGACAGGGAGGGCGAATCAGCCCCAGCATTTT; cdr3_aa: CASSDGTGRANQPQHF
clone_size: -; j_call: TRBJ1-2; v_call: TRBV7-2; d_call: TRBD1; cdr3_nt: TGTGCCAGCAGGTCGACAGGGATGTCCTATGGCTACACCTTC; cdr3_aa: CASRSTGMSYGYTF
clone_size: -; j_call: TRBJ1-1; v_call: TRBV19; d_call: -; cdr3_nt: TGTGCCAGTAGTATAAAGGTATGGGCGATCACTGAAGCTTTCTTT; cdr3_aa: CASSIKVWAITEAFF
clone_size: -; j_call: TRBJ1-1; v_call: TRBV9; d_call: TRBD1; cdr3_nt: TGTGCCAGCAGCTCAACAGGGGTGGTGAACACTGAAGCTTTCTTT; cdr3_aa: CASSSTGVVNTEAFF
clone_size: -; j_call: TRBJ2-5; v_call: TRBV5-1; d_call: -; cdr3_nt: TGCGCCAGCAGCTTTCTTCAGGTTGGCAGAGAAGAGACCCAGTACTTC; cdr3_aa: CASSFLQVGREETQYF
clone_size: -; j_call: TRBJ1-1; v_call: TRBV6-5; d_call: -; cdr3_nt: TGTGCCAGCAGGACTAGTCGATACACTGAAGCTTTCTTT; cdr3_aa: CASRTSRYTEAFF
clone_size: -; j_call: TRBJ1-5; v_call: TRBV6-5; d_call: -; cdr3_nt: TGTGCCAGCAGCCCCGGACATGTGGGTCAGCCCCAGCATTTT; cdr3_aa: CASSPGHVGQPQHF
clone_size: -; j_call: TRBJ1-4; v_call: TRBV6-1; d_call: TRBD1; cdr3_nt: TGTGCCAGCAGTAGCCGGGACAGCGTTAATGAAAAACTGTTTTTT; cdr3_aa: CASSSRDSVNEKLFF
clone_size: once; j_call: TRBJ2-5; v_call: TRBV9; d_call: -; cdr3_nt: TGTGCCAGCAGCGTAGGAGTACAGGGTTGGGAGACCCAGTACTTC; cdr3_aa: CASSVGVQGWETQYF
clone_size: once; j_call: TRBJ2-3; v_call: TRBV1; d_call: -; cdr3_nt: TGCACCAGCAGCCACGGGCTAGCGGGGAATAGCACAGATACGCAGTATTTT; cdr3_aa: CTSSHGLAGNSTDTQYF
clone_size: -; j_call: TRBJ1-1; v_call: TRBV5-1; d_call: TRBD1; cdr3_nt: TGCGCCAGCAGCTACGGACAGGGGAACACTGAAGCTTTCTTT; cdr3_aa: CASSYGQGNTEAFF
clone_size: -; j_call: TRBJ1-1; v_call: TRBV5-1; d_call: -; cdr3_nt: TGCGCCAGCACCCAAGGAGTGAACACTGAAGCTTTCTTT; cdr3_aa: CASTQGVNTEAFF
clone_size: few; j_call: TRBJ1-1; v_call: TRBV27; d_call: -; cdr3_nt: TGTGCCAGCAGTTTAAGGTACAGGACTGAAGCTTTCTTT; cdr3_aa: CASSLRYRTEAFF
clone_size: -; j_call: TRBJ2-7; v_call: TRBV6-1; d_call: -; cdr3_nt: TGTGCCAGCCGAGGAAGAAACAGGGTCTACGAGCAGTACTTC; cdr3_aa: CASRGRNRVYEQYF
clone_size: few; j_call: TRBJ2-3; v_call: TRBV28; d_call: TRBD2; cdr3_nt: TGTGCCAGCAGTGTATCCACGACTAGCGGGGGGACTGATACGCAGTATTTT; cdr3_aa: CASSVSTTSGGTDTQYF
clone_size: -; j_call: TRBJ2-2; v_call: TRBV2; d_call: TRBD2; cdr3_nt: TGTGCCAGCAGCAACGGACTAGCGGGGGGGTTCGGTGACGGGGAGCTGTTTTTT; cdr3_aa: CASSNGLAGGFGDGELFF
clone_size: -; j_call: TRBJ1-2; v_call: TRBV6-1; d_call: -; cdr3_nt: TGTGCCAGCAGTGAACGAGGGGAGGGCTATGGCTACACCTTC; cdr3_aa: CASSERGEGYGYTF
clone_size: -; j_call: TRBJ2-5; v_call: TRBV5-1; d_call: TRBD1; cdr3_nt: TGCGCCAGCAGCTTCGGGACAGGGAAAGAGACCCAGTACTTC; cdr3_aa: CASSFGTGKETQYF
clone_size: -; j_call: TRBJ2-3; v_call: TRBV27; d_call: TRBD2; cdr3_nt: TGTGCCAGCAGTTTACCTTACCGACTAGCGGGGGGGCCGAGTACGCAGTATTTT; cdr3_aa: CASSLPYRLAGGPSTQYF
clone_size: -; j_call: TRBJ2-1; v_call: TRBV25-1; d_call: TRBD2; cdr3_nt: TGTGCCAGCAGTGGGACTAGCGGGGGGGGGAGCTCCTACAATGAGCAGTTCTTC; cdr3_aa: CASSGTSGGGSSYNEQFF
clone_size: -; j_call: TRBJ1-1; v_call: TRBV7-8; d_call: TRBD1; cdr3_nt: TGTGCCAGCAGCTCTAGGACAGGGGTAAACACTGAAGCTTTCTTT; cdr3_aa: CASSSRTGVNTEAFF
clone_size: -; j_call: TRBJ2-7; v_call: TRBV4-3; d_call: -; cdr3_nt: TGCGCCAGCAGCCTAGGGGCTCTGTCCTACGAGCAGTACTTC; cdr3_aa: CASSLGALSYEQYF
clone_size: -; j_call: TRBJ1-3; v_call: TRBV9; d_call: -; cdr3_nt: TGTGCCAGCAAGACAGCCTCTGGAAACACCATATATTTT; cdr3_aa: CASKTASGNTIYF
clone_size: -; j_call: TRBJ1-5; v_call: TRBV19; d_call: -; cdr3_nt: TGTGCCAGTACCGAGGGGGATCGCAATCAGCCCCAGCATTTT; cdr3_aa: CASTEGDRNQPQHF
clone_size: -; j_call: TRBJ1-3; v_call: TRBV5-1; d_call: TRBD1; cdr3_nt: TGCGCCAGCAGCTTGGGCGGGACAGGGACTGGAAACACCATATATTTT; cdr3_aa: CASSLGGTGTGNTIYF
clone_size: -; j_call: TRBJ1-4; v_call: TRBV4-1; d_call: -; cdr3_nt: TGCGCCAGCAGCCAAGCTAGGGTTGGAGGGAATGAAAAACTGTTTTTT; cdr3_aa: CASSQARVGGNEKLFF
clone_size: -; j_call: TRBJ2-1; v_call: TRBV9; d_call: -; cdr3_nt: TGTGCCAGCAGCGTAGACAGGTACAATGAGCAGTTCTTC; cdr3_aa: CASSVDRYNEQFF
clone_size: once; j_call: TRBJ2-1; v_call: TRBV6-4; d_call: TRBD2; cdr3_nt: TGTGCCAGCAGTGACTCTGGCGGGGGGGCGAACAATGAGCAGTTCTTC; cdr3_aa: CASSDSGGGANNEQFF
clone_size: -; j_call: TRBJ1-2; v_call: TRBV7-8; d_call: -; cdr3_nt: TGTGCCAGCAGCTTGGGGGCAGGCTACACCTTC; cdr3_aa: CASSLGAGYTF
clone_size: once; j_call: TRBJ1-4; v_call: TRBV27; d_call: -; cdr3_nt: TGTGCCAGCAAACGAGGGAATGAAAAACTGTTTTTT; cdr3_aa: CASKRGNEKLFF
clone_size: -; j_call: TRBJ2-3; v_call: TRBV10-3; d_call: TRBD2; cdr3_nt: TGTGCCATCGGAGAGACTAGCGGGATAGATACGCAGTATTTT; cdr3_aa: CAIGETSGIDTQYF
clone_size: few; j_call: TRBJ2-2; v_call: TRBV29-1; d_call: -; cdr3_nt: TGCAGCGTTGGGTCAGGGGTTGGGGCCGGGGAGCTGTTTTTT; cdr3_aa: CSVGSGVGAGELFF
clone_size: -; j_call: TRBJ1-1; v_call: TRBV20-1; d_call: -; cdr3_nt: TGCAGTGCTAAAGGGCAGGGTGAAGCTTTCTTT; cdr3_aa: CSAKGQGEAFF
clone_size: once; j_call: TRBJ1-5; v_call: TRBV4-2; d_call: -; cdr3_nt: TGTGCCAGCAGCCAAGATCAGGGTGGTGTGGATCAGCCCCAGCATTTT; cdr3_aa: CASSQDQGGVDQPQHF
clone_size: -; j_call: TRBJ1-1; v_call: TRBV9; d_call: -; cdr3_nt: TGTGCCAGCAGCGGTGGCAGGGTGGGCACTGAAGCTTTCTTT; cdr3_aa: CASSGGRVGTEAFF